The clone carrying this TCR beta chain has more than one count but fewer than ten. What it binds is not known. Germline V gene lookup returns CDR1 MNHEY and CDR2 SMNVEV (reference sequence). The V gene end was trimmed by 7 bases and the J gene end by 4 bases; junction bases not matched to a gene: 3. CDR3 length: 12 residues. The sample belongs to a study of cytomegalovirus exposure and HLA in healthy donors. Study summary: It was reported in a later analysis that the same platform had been used for the 120 validation repertoires as for the roughly 700 first-cohort repertoires. Study observations and caveats: There were a few CMV-associated chains whose specificity for CMV antigens was confirmed in vitro. The study designated fewer than 200 TCR beta chains cytomegalovirus-associated. Accounts indicate the classifier identified cytomegalovirus status with strong specificity and sensitivity.

Measured with immunoSEQ multiplex PCR; TCRdb has only the in-frame clones, and not every one. This sample yields roughly 330,000 clones, of which approximately 86% are seen a single time; approximately 1.1% belongs to the top ten. V gene TRBV27 combines with J gene TRBJ2-7; TRBD2 aligns across 8 bases. Specimen: PBMCs. This TCR was recovered from a woman aged 25 to 39 in good health and CMV-seropositive. CDR3 sequence (DNA): TGTGCCAGCAATAGCGGGAAGTACGAGCAGTACTTC. Translating gives CASNSGKYEQYF.